A single sample gave rise to the 32 T cell receptor beta chains below, sequenced in a study of T cell repertoires in cytomegalovirus infection. TCRdb re-analysed the reads in MiXCR, keeping a single row per CDR3 protein. This table has about a million distinct CDR3 sequences, approximately 31% appearing once. Antigen specificity for these receptors is unknown. Sequenced here: cultured CD8+ T cells from PBMCs, sampled from culture after CMV antigen stimulation. The receptors stem from a human donor in good health (CMV status not recorded). Some clones in this sample may be carry-over from other donors' samples.

The rearrangement joins TRBV24-1 to TRBJ2-5; D not resolved. Trimming took off 5 bases at V and 1 base at J, with 7 bases between the two ends. The germline CDR1 and CDR2 sequences are KGHDR and SFDVKD. The length of the CDR3 is 13 residues. The CDR3 here is CATSAPGQETQYF. The CDR3 DNA follows: TGTGCCACCAGTGCCCCTGGCCAAGAGACCCAGTACTTC.

The rearrangement joins TRBV5-6 to TRBJ1-6; D possibly corresponds to TRBD1 (5 bases). The germline CDR1 and CDR2 sequences are SGHDT and YYEEEE. The CDR3 totals 14 residues. Trimming removed 5 bases at V and 10 bases at J, with 16 bases between. The CDR3 DNA reads as TGTGCCAGCAGAGGTCAGGTTCAGGGCTCACCCCTCCACTTT. This translates into CASRGQVQGSPLHF.

This clonotype turned up a few times. The chain is built from TRBV24-1 and TRBJ2-7, with D perhaps TRBD2 (6 bases). V was trimmed by 3 bases and J by 0 bases, leaving 8 bases between them. CDR1 KGHDR and CDR2 SFDVKD come from the germline V gene. The CDR3 consists of 14 residues. CDR3 sequence reads: CATSDGGSSYEQYF. CDR3 bases: TGTGCCACCAGTGATGGGGGGAGCTCCTACGAGCAGTACTTC.

V gene TRBV6-6 combines with J gene TRBJ2-4; the D call may be TRBD1 or TRBD2 (5 bases each). Germline V gene sequence: CDR1 MNHNY, CDR2 SVGAGI (reference sequence). The CDR3 is 19 amino acids. Trimming left V 2 bases short and J 1 base short, with 21 bases between. The CDR3 region is CASSYRDGWDGVAKNIQYF. DNA of the CDR3: TGTGCCAGCAGTTACAGGGACGGATGGGATGGTGTGGCCAAAAACATTCAGTACTTC.

CDR3 protein: CASSLGEALDTQYF. Here the CDR3 DNA reads TGTGCCAGCAGCTTAGGCGAGGCCCTTGATACGCAGTATTTT. The chain uses TRBV7-3 and TRBJ2-3; no clear D gene. With 2 bases removed from V and 6 bases from J, the gap between germline ends came to 12 bases. Germline V gene sequence: CDR1 SGHTA, CDR2 FQGTGA. The CDR3 covers 14 residues. The full variable domain, rest sourced from reference TRBV7-3 and TRBJ2-3, is GAGVSQTPSNKVTEKGKYVELRCDPISGHTALYWYRQSLGQGPEFLIYFQGTGAADDSGLPNDRFFAVRPEGSVSTLKIQRTERGDSAVYLCASSLGEALDTQYFGPGTRLTVL.

The chain couples TRBV27 to TRBJ2-7; D perhaps matches TRBD2 (5 bases). CDR1 and CDR2 (germline): MNHEY, SMNVEV (reference sequence). Trimming left V 5 bases short and J 3 bases short, with 20 bases between. The length of the CDR3 is 16 residues. CDR3 DNA sequence: TGTGCCAGCAGTCCTTCCTCGGGGTCCCAACTCTACGAGCAGTACGTC. Amino acid sequence: CASSPSSGSQLYEQYV.

In regard to this clonotype: It may be a read error: a sequence one base away is much more abundant. The rearrangement joins TRBV12-3 or TRBV12-4 to TRBJ2-3; D perhaps matches TRBD2 (6 bases). This CDR3 is 14 amino acids long. The V end lost 1 base, the J end lost 7 bases, and 12 bases lay between the germline ends. The CDR3 loop reads CASSLGGEANTQYF. DNA for the CDR3: TGTGCCAGCAGTTTAGGAGGGGAGGCAAATACGCAGTATTTT.

The chain has TRBV4-2 and TRBJ2-1; TRBD2 matches 8 bases. This CDR3 spans 18 amino acids. The germline V gene has CDR1 LGHNA and CDR2 YNFKEQ. Losses at the gene ends were 0 bases for V and 0 bases for J; bases not matched to a gene: 7. The CDR3 DNA is TGTGCCAGCAGCCAAGATTGGGGCGGGGGGTACTCCTACAATGAGCAGTTCTTC. The encoded protein is CASSQDWGGGYSYNEQFF.

This clonotype was counted only a few times. The chain has TRBV15 and TRBJ1-5; D remains ambiguous. The germline V and J ends were trimmed by 4 bases and 7 bases, with 11 bases remaining between them. The CDR3 sequence is 13 residues long. Germline values: CDR1 LNHNV, CDR2 YYDKDF (reference sequence). The CDR3 nucleotides read TGTGCCACCAGCATCGAAGACGGACAGCCCCAGCATTTT. Translating it yields CATSIEDGQPQHF.

The rearrangement uses TRBV6-6 and TRBJ1-4; D gene unclear. This CDR3 has 14 residues. V gave up 7 bases and J gave up 6 bases, with 15 bases separating them. Germline values: CDR1 MNHNY, CDR2 SVGAGI (reference sequence). CDR3 DNA sequence: TGTGCCAGCACGGCGCGGGGAGTGGATGAAAAACTGTTTTTT. It specifies CASTARGVDEKLFF.

This sequence joins TRBV4-2 and TRBJ1-2; D is possibly TRBD1 (5 bases). Germline assignment: CDR1 LGHNA and CDR2 YNFKEQ. V was trimmed by 2 bases and J by 8 bases, leaving 24 bases between them. This CDR3 region has 17 residues. Here the CDR3 reads CASSQPHAQAEGLGYTF. In DNA form, the CDR3 reads TGTGCCAGCAGCCAACCGCATGCACAGGCTGAAGGGTTGGGCTACACCTTC.

This clonotype appeared a few times. The chain joins TRBV19 to TRBJ2-2; D is possibly TRBD1 (5 bases). This CDR3 region has 15 residues. CDR1 and CDR2 (germline): LNHDA, SQIVND (reference sequence). Trimming took 3 bases from V and 1 from J, leaving 9 bases between them. CDR3 sequence (DNA): TGTGCCAGTAGTATGATAACAGGGAACACCGGGGAGCTGTTTTTT. The encoded protein is CASSMITGNTGELFF. The whole variable domain, filled in from reference TRBV19 and TRBJ2-2, reads DGGITQSPKYLFRKEGQNVTLSCEQNLNHDAMYWYRQDPGQGLRLIYYSQIVNDFQKGDIAEGYSVSREKKESFPLTVTSAQKNPTAFYLCASSMITGNTGELFFGEGSRLTVL.

The V gene is TRBV9, the J gene TRBJ2-3; D possibly corresponds to TRBD2 (6 bases). Trimming pared 0 bases from V and 3 bases from J, leaving 11 bases between. The CDR3 totals 15 residues. The germline CDR1 and CDR2 sequences are SGDLS and YYNGEE. CDR3 coding DNA: TGTGCCAGCAGCGTAGGGGTAGCGGCGACAGATACGCAGTATTTT. The encoded protein is CASSVGVAATDTQYF. The full variable domain, with the rest looked up from reference TRBV9 and TRBJ2-3, is DSGVTQTPKHLITATGQRVTLRCSPRSGDLSVYWYQQSLDQGLQFLIQYYNGEERAKGNILERFSAQQFPDLHSELNLSSLELGDSALYFCASSVGVAATDTQYFGPGTRLTVL.

This clonotype was counted between two and nine times. The CDR3 sequence is CSARDNKGSYEQYV. The CDR3, as DNA: TGCAGTGCTAGAGATAACAAGGGCTCCTACGAGCAGTACGTC. V and J are TRBV20-1 and TRBJ2-7; no clear D. Trimming took 0 bases from V and 0 from J, leaving 9 bases between them. Per the germline V gene, CDR1 is DFQATT and CDR2 is SNEGSKA (reference sequence). CDR3 length: 14 amino acids.

The rearrangement uses TRBV28 and TRBJ1-5, with a tentative D call TRBD1 (5 bases). Germline lookup yields CDR1 MDHEN and CDR2 SYDVKM. CDR3 length equals 18 residues. V gave up 1 base and J gave up 0 bases, with 16 bases separating them. Here the CDR3 reads CASSLFWPGGGSNQPQHF. The CDR3 bases are TGTGCCAGCAGTTTATTTTGGCCCGGGGGGGGTAGCAATCAGCCCCAGCATTTT.

V usage is TRBV7-9 and J usage is TRBJ1-4; D is unresolved. There are 13 residues in the CDR3. Per the germline V gene, CDR1 is SEHNR and CDR2 is FQNEAQ (reference sequence). V gave up 4 bases and J gave up 7 bases, with 10 bases separating them. The CDR3 loop reads CASSSAWVEKLFF. As DNA, the CDR3 is TGTGCCAGCAGCTCCGCTTGGGTTGAAAAACTGTTTTTT.

CDR3 DNA: TGTGCCAGCAGTCGGAAGGCTAGCGGGGACGATACGCAGTATTTT. Its protein is CASSRKASGDDTQYF. This chain joins TRBV7-9 and TRBJ2-3; TRBD2 matches at 9 bases. CDR1 is SEHNR, CDR2 FQNEAQ, per germline (reference sequence). V lost 6 bases, J lost 6 bases, and 10 bases stayed unmatched. CDR3 length: 15 amino acids. Full variable domain (missing parts from reference TRBV7-9 and TRBJ2-3): DTGVSQNPRHKITKRGQNVTFRCDPISEHNRLYWYRQTLGQGPEFLTYFQNEAQLEKSRLLSDRFSAERPKGSFSTLEIQRTEQGDSAMYLCASSRKASGDDTQYFGPGTRLTVL.

This clonotype was seen many times. As DNA, the CDR3 is TGTGCCAGCAGCCCGGTTGACACTTATCAGCCCCAGCATTTT. Translated: CASSPVDTYQPQHF. The chain joins TRBV7-9 to TRBJ1-5; unclear D gene. The V and J ends lost 5 bases and 5 bases respectively, with 13 bases between them. Germline CDR1 is SEHNR and CDR2 is FQNEAQ (reference sequence). The CDR3 runs 14 residues.

CDR3 DNA sequence: TGTGCCAGCAGCCCAGAGACGTGGGGCTACACCTTC. Translating gives CASSPETWGYTF. This chain uses TRBV7-6 with TRBJ1-2; D gene uncertain. This CDR3 has 12 residues. V was clipped by 5 bases and J by 8 bases, with 12 bases between them. Germline-derived CDR1 and CDR2 are SGHVS and FNYEAQ.

In this sample, this clonotype turned up many times. As DNA, the CDR3 is TGTGCCAGCAGCTTAGCGGCAGCAGGGGGCGCAGGTCAGCCCCAGCATTTT. Amino acid sequence: CASSLAAAGGAGQPQHF. This chain uses TRBV7-8 with TRBJ1-5; 8 nucleotides align to TRBD1. In germline, CDR1 is SGHVS, CDR2 FQNEAQ. The ends lost 0 bases at V and 6 bases at J; junction bases unmatched: 10. CDR3 size: 17 residues.

The chain joins TRBV27 to TRBJ2-3, with D possibly being TRBD1 or TRBD2 (5 bases each). Trimming shortened V by 3 bases and J by 0 bases, and 10 bases separated the two germline ends. Germline V gene data show CDR1 as MNHEY and CDR2 as SMNVEV (reference sequence). The CDR3 spans 15 residues. The CDR3 region is CASSFGDGSTDTQYF. DNA of the CDR3: TGTGCCAGCAGTTTTGGGGACGGGAGCACAGATACGCAGTATTTT.

The gene calls are TRBV19 and TRBJ1-4; 9 bases align to TRBD1. Germline CDR1 is LNHDA and CDR2 is SQIVND (reference sequence). V gave up 9 bases and J gave up 13 bases; unmatched junction bases: 6. The CDR3 consists of 11 residues. CDR3 sequence reads: CASHRDRALFF. The CDR3 region has the DNA TGTGCCAGCCACCGGGACAGGGCACTGTTTTTT.

In its sample, this clonotype was seen a few times. V and J are TRBV12-3 or TRBV12-4 and TRBJ2-7, with a possible D match to TRBD1 (5 bases). The CDR3 has 14 amino acids. V was pared by 7 bases and J by 0 bases, with 13 bases between. The CDR3 loop reads CASTVGQGSYEQYF. Here the CDR3 DNA reads TGTGCCAGCACCGTAGGGCAGGGCTCCTACGAGCAGTACTTC.

The chain is built from TRBV29-1 and TRBJ2-3, with 10 bases lining up with TRBD2. The CDR3 has 13 residues. Germline lookup yields CDR1 SQVTM and CDR2 ANQGSEA. After removal of 7 bases from V and 4 bases from J, the junction contained 5 bases not matched to a gene. CDR3 coding DNA: TGCAGCGACGGGACTAGCGCGTCAGATACGCAGTATTTT. Amino acids: CSDGTSASDTQYF.

The sample holds many counts of this clonotype. The CDR3 sequence: CASSDYFSGGFGDEQFF. CDR3 in DNA: TGTGCCAGCAGCGACTATTTTAGCGGGGGGTTTGGAGATGAGCAGTTCTTC. The chain joins TRBV7-8 to TRBJ2-1; 10 positions agree with TRBD2. Trimming cost V 5 bases and J 8 bases; bases outside gene matches: 15. This CDR3 contains 17 residues. Germline V gene lookup returns CDR1 SGHVS and CDR2 FQNEAQ.

This clonotype showed up just a few times. The chain links TRBV12-5 to TRBJ2-1; D is possibly TRBD1 or TRBD2 (5 bases each). The CDR3 length is 13 residues. CDR1 and CDR2 from the germline V gene are LGHNT and FRNRAP. V lost 6 bases and J lost 6, with 12 bases in between. This chain's CDR3 is CASGDGAGNEQFF. The CDR3, as DNA: TGTGCTAGTGGAGATGGGGCGGGCAATGAGCAGTTCTTC.

This clonotype occurred a few times. V is TRBV7-6 and J is TRBJ1-1; D might be TRBD1 (5 bases). The V gene lost 5 bases and the J gene lost 4 bases, with 14 bases spanning the gap. From germline, CDR1 is SGHVS and CDR2 FNYEAQ. This CDR3 is built from 14 residues. The DNA of the CDR3 is TGTGCCAGCAGCCATCTGACAGAGTCCACTGAAGCTTTCTTT. Its translation is CASSHLTESTEAFF.

This clonotype turned up a few times. The V gene is TRBV10-1, the J gene TRBJ2-3; D remains ambiguous. Germline V gene lookup returns CDR1 WNHNN and CDR2 SYGVQD (reference sequence). The CDR3 is made up of 15 amino acids. Trimming removed 3 bases at V and 0 bases at J, with 10 bases between. The CDR3 here is CASSDVQTSTDTQYF. Here the CDR3 DNA reads TGCGCCAGCAGTGACGTCCAAACTAGCACAGATACGCAGTATTTT.

The chain employs TRBV7-9 and TRBJ2-6; no firm D call. V lost 4 bases, J lost 12 bases, and 25 bases lay in between. Germline CDR1 and CDR2: SEHNR and FQNEAQ (reference sequence). The CDR3 length is 17 residues. CDR3 amino acids: CASSSDSQFVAGPVLTF. DNA of the CDR3: TGTGCCAGCAGCTCAGACTCCCAATTCGTCGCAGGCCCCGTCCTGACTTTC.

This clonotype was detected only a few times. The chain has TRBV20-1 and TRBJ2-1; 11 positions match TRBD1. In germline, CDR1 is DFQATT, CDR2 SNEGSKA (reference sequence). The length of the CDR3 is 14 residues. Trimming at V came to 4 bases and at J to 6 bases, leaving 5 bases not matched to a gene. The CDR3 DNA follows: TGCAGTGCTACCCGGGACAGGGGGAGCAATGAGCAGTTCTTC. Translating gives CSATRDRGSNEQFF.

There are a few counts of this clonotype. The genes are TRBV9 and TRBJ2-3, with D uncertain. Germline V lookup: CDR1 SGDLS, CDR2 YYNGEE. The CDR3 is 13 residues long. The ends were cut back, 0 bases at V and 4 bases at J, with 6 bases in the middle. In DNA, the CDR3 is TGTGCCAGCAGCGTAGCTATCGCAGATACGCAGTATTTT. Translated, it gives CASSVAIADTQYF.

The chain carries TRBV5-1 and TRBJ1-5; maybe TRBD1 (6 bases). Germline V gene lookup returns CDR1 SGHRS and CDR2 YFSETQ. The CDR3 is 15 amino acids. The V end lost 1 base, the J end lost 3 bases, and 11 bases lay between the germline ends. The CDR3 DNA sequence: TGCGCCAGCAGCTTGATGGGGGGCCTCAATCAGCCCCAGCATTTT. Its translation is CASSLMGGLNQPQHF. Together with reference TRBV5-1 and TRBJ1-5, the CDR3 gives the full variable domain: KAGVTQTPRYLIKTRGQQVTLSCSPISGHRSVSWYQQTPGQGLQFLFEYFSETQRNKGNFPGRFSGRQFSNSRSEMNVSTLELGDSALYLCASSLMGGLNQPQHFGDGTRLSIL.